One sample yielded the 21 T cell receptor beta chains listed below, sequenced in a study of somatic mutations in cytotoxic T cells in rheumatoid arthritis listed by TCRdb under 2017. The library relied on the immunoSEQ multiplex PCR assay. Held by TCRdb, this immuneACCESS table contains in-frame sequences only and omits some clones. Under half of the omission traces to an unresolved V gene where checked; the cause of the rest is unknown. For this sample there are about 18,000 clones; approximately 78% appear just once. Of the sample, around 15% falls within the top ten clones. The sequencing sample was made of CD8+ T cells sorted from blood. The source is an adult with rheumatoid arthritis.

This clone has a single count. J is TRBJ1-4 and V is TRBV27; D is undetermined. Germline CDR1 and CDR2: MNHEY and SMNVEV (reference sequence). The germline V and J ends were trimmed by 9 bases and 5 bases, with 10 bases remaining between them. CDR3 length equals 12 residues. DNA for the CDR3: TGTGCCAGTCGAGGTCTAAATGAAAAACTGTTTTTT. Translated: CASRGLNEKLFF.

The CDR3 here is CASSGSRQSSYNEQFF. The CDR3 DNA reads as TGTGCCAGCAGCGGTAGTCGTCAGAGCTCCTACAATGAGCAGTTCTTC. This rearrangement joins TRBV9 to TRBJ2-1, with D uncertain. V was clipped by 3 bases and J by 0 bases, with 13 bases between them. CDR3 length equals 16 residues. The germline V gene has CDR1 SGDLS and CDR2 YYNGEE.

V usage is TRBV9 and J usage is TRBJ1-1; 10 bases are a match to TRBD1. Germline V gene sequence: CDR1 SGDLS, CDR2 YYNGEE. The CDR3 has 15 residues. The V and J ends lost 2 bases and 5 bases, in that order; junction bases with no gene match: 6. CDR3 sequence (DNA): TGTGCCAGCAGCGTGACCGGGACAGGGGTAACTGAAGCTTTCTTT. Protein: CASSVTGTGVTEAFF. Full variable domain (missing parts from reference TRBV9 and TRBJ1-1): DSGVTQTPKHLITATGQRVTLRCSPRSGDLSVYWYQQSLDQGLQFLIQYYNGEERAKGNILERFSAQQFPDLHSELNLSSLELGDSALYFCASSVTGTGVTEAFFGQGTRLTVV.

This rearrangement joins TRBV10-2 to TRBJ2-3; 9 nucleotides agree with TRBD2. Germline V gene sequence: CDR1 WSHSY, CDR2 SAAADI. The CDR3 extends over 15 amino acids. The V and J ends lost 3 bases and 5 bases, in that order; junction bases with no gene match: 6. The CDR3 spells CASSDLGTSLDTQYF. CDR3 DNA sequence: TGCGCCAGCAGTGATCTAGGGACTAGCTTAGATACGCAGTATTTT.

This clone was seen a handful of times. The rearrangement links TRBV27 to TRBJ2-7, with unresolved D. Germline V gives CDR1 MNHEY, CDR2 SMNVEV (reference sequence). V shed 3 bases and J shed 2 bases, with 8 bases lying between them. The length of the CDR3 is 13 residues. The CDR3 reads CASSFGRTYEQYF. The CDR3 DNA follows: TGTGCCAGCAGTTTTGGACGAACCTACGAGCAGTACTTC.

The V call is TRBV7-2, the J call TRBJ1-1, with D hard to call. The CDR3 has 12 residues. Trimming removed 4 bases from V and 11 bases from J, with 14 bases in between. Per germline, CDR1 SGHTA and CDR2 FQGNSA. CDR3 protein: CASSSGVGKAFF. The CDR3 coding sequence is TGTGCCAGCAGCTCCGGAGTGGGGAAGGCTTTCTTT.

J is TRBJ1-1 and V is TRBV30, with D tentatively TRBD1 (5 bases). The germline gives CDR1 GTSNPN, CDR2 SVGIG (reference sequence). The V end was cut by 5 bases, the J end by 6 bases, with 13 bases between. This CDR3 spans 12 amino acids. The CDR3 nucleotides are TGTGCCTGGCGCGGGGGTGGCCCTGAAGCTTTCTTT. It specifies CAWRGGGPEAFF.

The rearrangement links TRBV9 to TRBJ2-1, with D perhaps assigned TRBD1 or TRBD2 (6 bases each). In germline, CDR1 is SGDLS, CDR2 YYNGEE. V lost 2 bases and J lost 7, with 13 bases in between. CDR3 length: 14 amino acids. CDR3 sequence reads: CASSVRLGGNEQFF. The CDR3 nucleotides read TGTGCCAGCAGCGTTCGACTAGGGGGAAATGAGCAGTTCTTC. Full variable domain (rest looked up from reference TRBV9 and TRBJ2-1): DSGVTQTPKHLITATGQRVTLRCSPRSGDLSVYWYQQSLDQGLQFLIQYYNGEERAKGNILERFSAQQFPDLHSELNLSSLELGDSALYFCASSVRLGGNEQFFGPGTRLTVL.

This clone has only a few counts. The chain recombines TRBV10-2 with TRBJ2-5; D may be TRBD1 (6 bases). Germline V CDR1 and CDR2: WSHSY, SAAADI. The CDR3 totals 14 residues. Trimming cost V 5 bases and J 3 bases, with 13 bases left between them. In DNA, the CDR3 is TGCGCCAGCAGTTCATCCGCAGGGGAAGAGACCCAGTACTTC. Amino acid sequence: CASSSSAGEETQYF.

The chain has TRBV28 and TRBJ2-1; 10 bases fit TRBD2. Trimming cost V 5 bases and J 1 base; bases outside gene matches: 20. Germline CDR1 reads MDHEN; CDR2 reads SYDVKM. CDR3 length: 21 amino acids. CDR3 region: CASSPTPGTSAKYHSYNEQFF. Written as DNA, the CDR3 is TGTGCCAGCAGTCCAACGCCCGGGACTAGCGCCAAATACCATTCCTACAATGAGCAGTTCTTC.

This rearrangement joins TRBV11-2 to TRBJ2-7; 12 bases line up with TRBD1. With V trimmed by 3 bases and J by 4 bases, 1 base remained unmatched. Germline V lookup: CDR1 SGHAT, CDR2 FQNNGV. This CDR3 is built from 14 residues. CDR3 sequence: CASSLGQGAYEQYF. In nucleotides, the CDR3 is TGTGCCAGCAGCTTGGGACAGGGGGCGTACGAGCAGTACTTC.

The chain employs TRBV7-6 and TRBJ2-5; 9 bases match TRBD2. Germline V gene lookup returns CDR1 SGHVS and CDR2 FNYEAQ. This CDR3 is built from 15 residues. Losses at the gene ends were 5 bases for V and 5 bases for J; bases not matched to a gene: 9. CDR3 sequence (DNA): TGTGCCAGCAGCCAGGCGGGGGGGGCCGGGGAGACCCAGTACTTC. Residues: CASSQAGGAGETQYF.

V and J are TRBV6-6 and TRBJ2-1; D possibly uses TRBD1 or TRBD2 (5 bases each). V was pared by 6 bases and J by 13 bases, with 13 bases between. The CDR3 sequence is 11 residues long. The germline CDR1 and CDR2 sequences are MNHNY and SVGAGI (reference sequence). CDR3 amino acids: CASRGDPGQFF. DNA of the CDR3: TGTGCCAGCAGAGGGGACCCCGGCCAGTTCTTC.

V is TRBV29-1 and J is TRBJ1-1; D remains unclear. The germline CDR1 and CDR2 sequences are SQVTM and ANQGSEA. This CDR3 comprises 11 residues. V lost 0 bases and J lost 8, with 7 bases in between. In DNA form, the CDR3 reads TGCAGCGTTGAAGATCGGTCGGAAGCTTTCTTT. This gives the protein CSVEDRSEAFF.

The chain couples TRBV11-2 to TRBJ2-6; maybe TRBD2 (5 bases). Germline V gene lookup returns CDR1 SGHAT and CDR2 FQNNGV. CDR3 length: 17 residues. V was shortened by 1 base and J by 0 bases, with 10 bases between the two germline ends. CDR3 region: CASSLARTLSGANVLTF. As DNA, the CDR3 is TGTGCCAGCAGCTTAGCCCGGACTCTCTCTGGGGCCAACGTCCTGACTTTC.

V and J are TRBV11-1 and TRBJ2-7; 9 bases map to TRBD1. Germline CDR1 and CDR2: SGHAT and FQDESV (reference sequence). Unmatched junction bases numbered 13, after V lost 1 base and J lost 6 bases. This CDR3 comprises 17 residues. The CDR3 here is CASSLVGGTGSSLEQYF. The CDR3 DNA sequence: TGTGCCAGCAGCTTAGTTGGCGGGACAGGGAGTTCCCTCGAGCAGTACTTC.

The chain recombines TRBV9 with TRBJ1-1; tentatively, D is TRBD1 (5 bases). Trimming took 4 bases from V and 3 from J, leaving 13 bases between them. The germline CDR1 and CDR2 sequences are SGDLS and YYNGEE. This CDR3 has 14 amino acids. As DNA, the CDR3 is TGTGCCAGCAGCCCGACGCCGGGGGACACTGAAGCTTTCTTT. Translating gives CASSPTPGDTEAFF.

This chain uses TRBV14 with TRBJ2-5, with 13 bases that match TRBD2. The V and J ends lost 4 bases and 0 bases, in that order; junction bases with no gene match: 8. The CDR3 loop spans 18 amino acids. Germline V lookup: CDR1 SGHDN, CDR2 FVKESK. DNA for the CDR3: TGTGCCAGCAGCCGTTTAGAGGGACTAGCGGGATACCAAGAGACCCAGTACTTC. It specifies CASSRLEGLAGYQETQYF.

The CDR3 sequence is CASSPPPRGPDTQYF. The CDR3 nucleotides are TGTGCCAGCAGTCCCCCCCCTAGGGGGCCGGATACGCAGTATTTT. This chain uses TRBV28 with TRBJ2-3, with 7 positions matching TRBD1. The trim removed 5 bases at V and 6 bases at J, leaving 11 bases unmatched. The CDR3 totals 15 residues. Per germline, CDR1 MDHEN and CDR2 SYDVKM.

The V gene is TRBV10-3, the J gene TRBJ1-6; TRBD1 aligns across 7 bases. With V trimmed by 6 bases and J by 7 bases, 6 bases remained unmatched. The CDR3 covers 14 residues. In germline, CDR1 is ENHRY, CDR2 SYGVKD. The CDR3 DNA follows: TGTGCCATCAGCATAGGGACAGAAAATTCACCCCTCCACTTT. Protein: CAISIGTENSPLHF.

The gene calls are TRBV4-3 and TRBJ2-7, with D perhaps matching TRBD1 or TRBD2 (5 bases each). The CDR3 has 15 amino acids. V dropped 0 bases and J dropped 2 bases, with 11 bases sitting between them. In germline, CDR1 is LGHNA, CDR2 YSLEER. Written as DNA, the CDR3 is TGCGCCAGCAGCCAAGAAGGGACGGGAACCTACGAGCAGTACTTC. It translates to CASSQEGTGTYEQYF.